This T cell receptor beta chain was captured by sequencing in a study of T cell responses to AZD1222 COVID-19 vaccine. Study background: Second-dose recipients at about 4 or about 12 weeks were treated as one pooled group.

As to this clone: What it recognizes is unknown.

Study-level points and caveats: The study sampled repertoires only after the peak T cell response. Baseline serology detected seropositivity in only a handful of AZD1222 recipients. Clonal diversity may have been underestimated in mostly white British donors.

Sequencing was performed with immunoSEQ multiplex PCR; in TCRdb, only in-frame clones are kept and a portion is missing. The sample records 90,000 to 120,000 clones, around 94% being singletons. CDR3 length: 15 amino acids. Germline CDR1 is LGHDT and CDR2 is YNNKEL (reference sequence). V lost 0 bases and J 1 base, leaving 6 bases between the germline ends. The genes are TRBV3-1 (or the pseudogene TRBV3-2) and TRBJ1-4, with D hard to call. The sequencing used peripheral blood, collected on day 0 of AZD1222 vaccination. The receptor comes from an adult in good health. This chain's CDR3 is CASSQEWGTNEKLFF. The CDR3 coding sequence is TGTGCCAGCAGCCAAGAATGGGGAACTAATGAAAAACTGTTTTTT.